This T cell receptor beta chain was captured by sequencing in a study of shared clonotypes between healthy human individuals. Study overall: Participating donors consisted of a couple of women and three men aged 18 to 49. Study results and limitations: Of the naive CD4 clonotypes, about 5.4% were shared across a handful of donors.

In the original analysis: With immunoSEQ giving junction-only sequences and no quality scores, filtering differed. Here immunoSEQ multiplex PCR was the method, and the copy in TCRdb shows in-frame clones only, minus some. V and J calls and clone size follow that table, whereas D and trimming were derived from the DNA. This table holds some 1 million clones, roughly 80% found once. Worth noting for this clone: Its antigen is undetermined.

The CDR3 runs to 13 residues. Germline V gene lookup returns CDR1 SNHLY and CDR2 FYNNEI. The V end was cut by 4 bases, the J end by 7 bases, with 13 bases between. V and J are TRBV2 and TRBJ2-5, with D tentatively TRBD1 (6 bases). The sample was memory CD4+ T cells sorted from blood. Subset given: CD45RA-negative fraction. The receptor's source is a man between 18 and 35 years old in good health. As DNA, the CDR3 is TGTGCCAGCAGTGGGCACGGCAGGGGGACCCAGTACTTC. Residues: CASSGHGRGTQYF.